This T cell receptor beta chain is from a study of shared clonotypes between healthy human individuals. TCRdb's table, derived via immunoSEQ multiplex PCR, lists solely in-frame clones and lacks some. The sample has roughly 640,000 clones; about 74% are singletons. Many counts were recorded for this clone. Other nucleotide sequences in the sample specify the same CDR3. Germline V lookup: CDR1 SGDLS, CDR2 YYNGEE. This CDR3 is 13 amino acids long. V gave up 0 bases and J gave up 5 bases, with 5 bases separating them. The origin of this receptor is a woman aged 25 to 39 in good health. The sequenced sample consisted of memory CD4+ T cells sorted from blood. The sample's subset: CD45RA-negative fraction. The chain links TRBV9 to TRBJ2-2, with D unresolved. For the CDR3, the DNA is TGTGCCAGCAGCGTAGGGGGTACCGGGGAGCTGTTTTTT. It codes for CASSVGGTGELFF.